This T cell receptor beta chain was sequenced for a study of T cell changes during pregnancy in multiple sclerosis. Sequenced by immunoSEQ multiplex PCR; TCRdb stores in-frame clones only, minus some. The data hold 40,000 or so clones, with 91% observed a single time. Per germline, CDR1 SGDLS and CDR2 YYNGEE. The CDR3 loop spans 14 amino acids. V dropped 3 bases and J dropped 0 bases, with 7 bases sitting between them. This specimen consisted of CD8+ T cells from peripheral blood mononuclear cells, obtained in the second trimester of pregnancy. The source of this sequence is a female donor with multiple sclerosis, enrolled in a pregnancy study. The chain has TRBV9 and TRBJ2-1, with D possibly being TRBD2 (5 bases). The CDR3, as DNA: TGTGCCAGCAGCGACGGGGTCTCCTACAATGAGCAGTTCTTC. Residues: CASSDGVSYNEQFF.